In its sample, the clone carrying this T cell receptor (beta chain) was seen a few times. Its antigen is still unknown. The source of the sample is a study of identical twins. Study-level points and caveats: Cord blood's abundant beta clonotypes had fewer insertions, unlike memory repertoires. Findings came from cross-sectional statistics, without long-term follow-up of donors. Sequences that were out-of-frame, alpha and twin-shared displayed an excess of low generation probability.

Each cDNA held unique molecular identifiers, and template switching gave it a universal primer site. TCRdb reprocessed the 5' RACE reads via MiXCR and lists one record per CDR3 protein. The sample carries about 240,000 distinct CDR3 sequences, roughly 10% recorded once. Trimming took off 7 bases at V and 5 bases at J, with 14 bases between the two ends. This CDR3 comprises 13 residues. The germline V gene has CDR1 WSHSY and CDR2 SAAADI. This chain joins TRBV10-2 and TRBJ1-1; D is perhaps TRBD1 (5 bases). The specimen was memory T cells sorted from blood. This TCR was sampled from a man over 45 in good health. The CDR3 is CASMAGGGTEAFF. The CDR3 DNA reads as TGCGCCAGCATGGCGGGGGGAGGGACTGAAGCTTTCTTT.